A single sample gave rise to the 14 T cell receptor beta chains below, sequenced in a study of control samples from healthy donors and cancer patients. Data came from immunoSEQ multiplex PCR; TCRdb stores just in-frame clones and leaves some out. The table includes approximately 100,000 clones, 90% detected once. Sequenced input: blood. The receptors were gathered from a woman aged 18-35 years in good health.

For the CDR3, the DNA is TGCGCCAGCAGCCAAGGGGGACGGGTGAATTCACCCCTCCACTTT. Translation: CASSQGGRVNSPLHF. The chain recombines TRBV4-1 with TRBJ1-6; a weak D match, TRBD1 (5 bases). This CDR3 contains 15 residues. The germline CDR1 and CDR2 sequences are MGHRA and YSYEKL. V was cut by 1 base and J by 7 bases, with 11 bases left in between.

The gene calls are TRBV12-3 or TRBV12-4 and TRBJ2-7; D perhaps matches TRBD2 (6 bases). Trimming pared 4 bases from V and 4 bases from J, leaving 8 bases between. CDR3 length equals 12 residues. The CDR3 nucleotides read TGTGCCAGCAGTTCCGGGACTTACGAGCAGTACTTC. Residues: CASSSGTYEQYF.

The chain joins TRBV5-1 to TRBJ2-7; TRBD2 agrees at 12 bases. This CDR3 has 14 amino acids. Unmatched junction bases numbered 2, after V lost 3 bases and J lost 4 bases. Per germline, CDR1 SGHRS and CDR2 YFSETQ. CDR3 region: CASSYGLAGYEQYF. DNA for the CDR3: TGCGCCAGCAGCTACGGACTAGCGGGGTACGAGCAGTACTTC.

V usage is TRBV3-1 (or the pseudogene TRBV3-2) and J usage is TRBJ2-2; no clear D gene. Trimming pared 0 bases from V and 7 bases from J, leaving 12 bases between. CDR3 size: 15 residues. Germline CDR1 and CDR2: LGHDT and YNNKEL (reference sequence). Written as DNA, the CDR3 is TGTGCCAGCAGCCAAGATCTGAGTGCCAGCGGGGAGCTGTTTTTT. Residues: CASSQDLSASGELFF.

This clone came up once. The genes are TRBV13 and TRBJ1-1; no clear D. Per the germline V gene, CDR1 is PRHDT and CDR2 is FYEKMQ (reference sequence). This CDR3 is built from 15 residues. The V end lost 8 bases, the J end lost 1 base, and 17 bases lay between the germline ends. The CDR3 DNA follows: TGTGCCAGCGGTTCCGAGGTATCCGGGAACACTGAAGCTTTCTTT. This encodes CASGSEVSGNTEAFF. Full variable domain (rest looked up from reference TRBV13 and TRBJ1-1): AAGVIQSPRHLIKEKRETATLKCYPIPRHDTVYWYQQGPGQDPQFLISFYEKMQSDKGSIPDRFSAQQFSDYHSELNMSSLELGDSALYFCASGSEVSGNTEAFFGQGTRLTVV.

The rearrangement uses TRBV3-1 (or the pseudogene TRBV3-2) and TRBJ2-2, with D possibly called TRBD1 or TRBD2 (7 bases each). Germline values: CDR1 LGHDT, CDR2 YNNKEL (reference sequence). Deletions cut 6 bases from V and 1 base from J, with 15 bases between. There are 16 residues in the CDR3. As DNA, the CDR3 is TGTGCCAGCAGACCAGGGGGGGCCTTGAACACCGGGGAGCTGTTTTTT. This codes for CASRPGGALNTGELFF.

V gene TRBV5-6 combines with J gene TRBJ2-7; 9 nucleotides align to TRBD2. The CDR3 runs 15 residues. J gave up 4 bases and V 3 bases, and 8 bases lay outside the gene matches. Looked up from germline, CDR1 is SGHDT and CDR2 is YYEEEE. As DNA, the CDR3 is TGTGCCAGCAGCTCACAGCGGGGGGCGGGGTACGAGCAGTACTTC. Protein sequence: CASSSQRGAGYEQYF.

The CDR3, as DNA: TGTGCCACGACCTCTGGGGCTAGCGGGTACCCGGGGCATGAGCAGTTCTTC. Amino acids: CATTSGASGYPGHEQFF. The chain links TRBV24-1 to TRBJ2-1; 8 bases fit TRBD2. The V and J ends lost 10 bases and 8 bases, in that order; junction bases with no gene match: 21. Germline assignment: CDR1 KGHDR and CDR2 SFDVKD. This CDR3 is 17 amino acids long.

The CDR3 spells CASSWGSYEQYF. The CDR3, as DNA: TGTGCCAGTAGTTGGGGCTCCTACGAGCAGTACTTC. This rearrangement joins TRBV19 to TRBJ2-7, with D uncertain. Trimming left V 5 bases short and J 0 bases short, with 5 bases between. The CDR3 runs 12 residues. CDR1 is LNHDA and CDR2 is SQIVND in the germline V gene (reference sequence).

J is TRBJ1-5 and V is TRBV25-1; D is unclear. Germline CDR1 reads MGHDK; CDR2 reads SYGVNS. Trimming removed 5 bases from V and 4 bases from J, with 12 bases in between. CDR3 size: 14 residues. CDR3 in amino acids: CASSTIGSNQPQHF. In DNA form, the CDR3 reads TGTGCCAGCAGTACTATAGGGTCTAATCAGCCCCAGCATTTT.

The chain couples TRBV6-2 or TRBV6-3 to TRBJ2-5; D possibly uses TRBD1 or TRBD2 (5 bases each). Trimming left V 0 bases short and J 4 bases short, with 12 bases between. Germline CDR1 is MNHEY and CDR2 is SVGEGT. This CDR3 contains 15 residues. The CDR3 DNA sequence: TGTGCCAGCAGTTACTCAAGGGACCTCACAGAGACCCAGTACTTC. Translated, it gives CASSYSRDLTETQYF.

This chain links TRBV10-2 with TRBJ2-7; TRBD2 agrees at 7 bases. V lost 4 bases to trimming and J lost 7 bases; unmatched junction nucleotides: 7. Germline values: CDR1 WSHSY, CDR2 SAAADI. The CDR3 covers 13 residues. The CDR3, as DNA: TGCGCCAGCAGTGTTGGGGGGGATCGGGAGCAGTACTTC. This encodes CASSVGGDREQYF.

V and J are TRBV6-4 and TRBJ2-2, with D perhaps matching TRBD1 or TRBD2 (5 bases each). V was clipped by 7 bases and J by 4 bases, with 10 bases between them. From germline, CDR1 is MRHNA and CDR2 SNTAGT. The CDR3 sequence is 13 residues long. As DNA, the CDR3 is TGTGCCAGCAAGAGGGGCGGCACCGGGGAGCTGTTTTTT. This sequence encodes CASKRGGTGELFF.

This chain joins TRBV7-9 and TRBJ1-2; TRBD1 aligns across 8 bases. V dropped 4 bases and J dropped 5; count of bases not matched to a gene: 3. This CDR3 spans 13 amino acids. Germline V gives CDR1 SEHNR, CDR2 FQNEAQ (reference sequence). The CDR3, as DNA: TGTGCCAGCAGCTGGACAGGGATTTATGGCTACACCTTC. Amino acid sequence: CASSWTGIYGYTF. Drawing the rest from reference TRBV7-9 and TRBJ1-2, the complete variable domain is DTGVSQNPRHKITKRGQNVTFRCDPISEHNRLYWYRQTLGQGPEFLTYFQNEAQLEKSRLLSDRFSAERPKGSFSTLEIQRTEQGDSAMYLCASSWTGIYGYTFGSGTRLTVV.